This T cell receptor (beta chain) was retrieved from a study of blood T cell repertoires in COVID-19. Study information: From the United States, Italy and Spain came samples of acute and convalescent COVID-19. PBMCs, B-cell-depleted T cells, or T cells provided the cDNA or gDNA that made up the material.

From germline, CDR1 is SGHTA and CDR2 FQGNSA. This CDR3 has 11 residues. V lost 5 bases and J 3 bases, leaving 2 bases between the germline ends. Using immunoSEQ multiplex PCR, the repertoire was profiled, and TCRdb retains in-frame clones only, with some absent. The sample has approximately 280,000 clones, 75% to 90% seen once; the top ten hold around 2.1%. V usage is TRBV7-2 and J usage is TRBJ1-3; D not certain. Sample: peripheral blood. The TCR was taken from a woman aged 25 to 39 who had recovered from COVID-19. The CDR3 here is CASSLGNTIYF. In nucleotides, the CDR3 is TGTGCCAGCAGCCTTGGAAACACCATATATTTT. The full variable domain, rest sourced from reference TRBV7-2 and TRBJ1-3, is GAGVSQSPSNKVTEKGKDVELRCDPISGHTALYWYRQSLGQGLEFLIYFQGNSAPDKSGLPSDRFSAERTGGSVSTLTIQRTQQEDSAVYLCASSLGNTIYFGEGSWLTVV.